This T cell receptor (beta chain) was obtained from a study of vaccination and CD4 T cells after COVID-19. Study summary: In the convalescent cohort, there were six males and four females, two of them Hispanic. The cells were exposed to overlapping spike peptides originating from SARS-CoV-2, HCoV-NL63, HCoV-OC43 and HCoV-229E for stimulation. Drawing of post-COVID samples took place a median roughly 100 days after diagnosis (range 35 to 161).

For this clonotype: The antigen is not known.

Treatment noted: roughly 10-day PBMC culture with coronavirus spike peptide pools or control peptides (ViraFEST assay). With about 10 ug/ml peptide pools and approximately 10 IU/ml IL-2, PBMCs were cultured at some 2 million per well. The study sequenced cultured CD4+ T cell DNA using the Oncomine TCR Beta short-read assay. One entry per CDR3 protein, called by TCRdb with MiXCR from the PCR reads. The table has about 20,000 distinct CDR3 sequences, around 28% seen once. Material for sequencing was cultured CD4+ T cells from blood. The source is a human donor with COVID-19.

In DNA form, the CDR3 reads TGTGCCAGCAGCTTTTCGGGAAGACGGGTCCAAGGGGCCAACGTCCTGACTTTC. This translates into CASSFSGRRVQGANVLTF. The chain couples TRBV7-9 to TRBJ2-6; TRBD2 might be the D (5 bases). This CDR3 is built from 18 residues. V was shortened by 3 bases and J by 4 bases, with 19 bases between the two germline ends. Per the germline V gene, CDR1 is SEHNR and CDR2 is FQNEAQ (reference sequence).